This entry lists 10 T cell receptor beta chains sequenced from one sample in a study of OX40 agonist ivuxolimab in advanced cancers. Method: immunoSEQ multiplex PCR; TCRdb's copy keeps in-frame clones and lacks some. The sample includes about 50,000 clones, roughly three quarters seen only once; the top ten take 2.6%. The sequences come from CD4+ or CD8+ T cells sorted from blood, collected in a trial of the OX40 agonist ivuxolimab. The receptors come from an adult with an advanced solid tumor such as melanoma, head and neck, liver or kidney cancer.

The CDR3 DNA reads as TGTGCCAGCAGCTTAAAAGGGACATCAGGCGGGGGGGAGCAGTTCTTC. This encodes CASSLKGTSGGGEQFF. The rearrangement links TRBV7-9 to TRBJ2-1, with TRBD2 matching 8 bases. The CDR3 length is 16 residues. Germline V gene lookup returns CDR1 SEHNR and CDR2 FQNEAQ (reference sequence). Losses at the gene ends were 2 bases for V and 10 bases for J; bases not matched to a gene: 13.

In DNA form, the CDR3 reads TGTGCCAGTAGGAAGACAGGGGCGCAAGAGACCCAGTACTTC. Translation gives CASRKTGAQETQYF. The chain employs TRBV19 and TRBJ2-5; the match to TRBD1 covers 8 bases. Germline-derived CDR1 and CDR2 are LNHDA and SQIVND (reference sequence). The CDR3 is 14 residues long. Losses at the gene ends were 6 bases for V and 2 bases for J; bases not matched to a gene: 5.

The V call is TRBV9, the J call TRBJ2-3; D is unclear. The germline V gene has CDR1 SGDLS and CDR2 YYNGEE. Trimming shortened V by 6 bases and J by 0 bases, and 11 bases separated the two germline ends. CDR3 length equals 14 residues. The CDR3 coding sequence is TGTGCCAGCAAGCGCGGACCTAGCACAGATACGCAGTATTTT. It codes for CASKRGPSTDTQYF.

V usage is TRBV2 and J usage is TRBJ1-2; 8 positions match TRBD1. V shed 4 bases and J 10 bases; nucleotides not matched to a gene: 8. Per germline, CDR1 SNHLY and CDR2 FYNNEI. CDR3 size: 13 residues. The CDR3 DNA reads TGTGCCAGCAGTGGCTCGGCAGGGGGCGCCTACACCTTC. Protein: CASSGSAGGAYTF.

V is TRBV6-1 and J is TRBJ2-1, with D unclear. CDR1 MNHNS and CDR2 SASEGT come from the germline V gene. The CDR3 is 11 amino acids. V gave up 6 bases and J gave up 10 bases, with 10 bases separating them. Here the CDR3 reads CASRDPPEQFF. CDR3 sequence (DNA): TGTGCCAGCAGAGACCCCCCAGAGCAGTTCTTC.

The chain carries TRBV6-5 and TRBJ1-1; D is unclear. The V gene lost 6 bases and the J gene lost 0 bases, with 5 bases spanning the gap. Germline values: CDR1 MNHEY, CDR2 SVGAGI. The CDR3 has 12 amino acids. CDR3 residues: CASRRMNTEAFF. CDR3 sequence (DNA): TGTGCCAGCAGAAGGATGAACACTGAAGCTTTCTTT.

The CDR3 protein is CASSPPNGGNEQFF. DNA for the CDR3: TGTGCCAGCAGCCCTCCGAATGGGGGCAATGAGCAGTTCTTC. The chain recombines TRBV7-2 with TRBJ2-1; either TRBD1 or TRBD2 may supply D (5 bases each). V lost 5 bases to trimming and J lost 6 bases, with 14 bases between them. The germline CDR1 and CDR2 sequences are SGHTA and FQGNSA. The CDR3 has 14 residues.

The table lists this clone with a few counts. V gene TRBV2 combines with J gene TRBJ1-2; no definite D call. Germline-derived CDR1 and CDR2 are SNHLY and FYNNEI. V was shortened by 8 bases and J by 4 bases, with 8 bases between the two germline ends. CDR3 length equals 11 residues. CDR3 nucleotide sequence: TGTGCCAGCGCTGCGACCTATGGCTACACCTTC. It specifies CASAATYGYTF. Combining the CDR3 with reference TRBV2 and TRBJ1-2 gives the whole variable domain EPEVTQTPSHQVTQMGQEVILRCVPISNHLYFYWYRQILGQKVEFLVSFYNNEISEKSEIFDDQFSVERPDGSNFTLKIRSTKLEDSAMYFCASAATYGYTFGSGTRLTVV.

The chain is built from TRBV9 and TRBJ1-2, with D possibly TRBD1 on 5 matching bases. Germline-derived CDR1 and CDR2 are SGDLS and YYNGEE. The CDR3 spans 16 residues. V lost 4 bases, J lost 0 bases, and 16 bases lay in between. For the CDR3, the DNA is TGTGCCAGCAGCTCAACCGGGACGAAGACTAACTATGGCTACACCTTC. This codes for CASSSTGTKTNYGYTF.

J is TRBJ1-1 and V is TRBV6-1; D is possibly TRBD1 (5 bases). CDR3 size: 14 residues. Deletions cut 10 bases from V and 1 base from J, with 16 bases between. CDR1 and CDR2 from the germline V gene are MNHNS and SASEGT. The CDR3 DNA reads TGTGCCACCTGTCTGGGGACTTCGAACACTGAAGCTTTCTTT. The encoded protein is CATCLGTSNTEAFF.